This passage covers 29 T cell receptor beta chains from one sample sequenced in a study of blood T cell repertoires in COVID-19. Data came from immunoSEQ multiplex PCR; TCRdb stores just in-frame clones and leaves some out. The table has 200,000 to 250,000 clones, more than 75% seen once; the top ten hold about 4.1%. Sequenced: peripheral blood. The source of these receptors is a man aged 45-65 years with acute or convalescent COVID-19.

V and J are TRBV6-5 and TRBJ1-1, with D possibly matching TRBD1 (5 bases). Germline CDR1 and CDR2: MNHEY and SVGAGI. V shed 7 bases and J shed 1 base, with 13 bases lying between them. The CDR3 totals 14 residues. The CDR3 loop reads CASTAPTGNTEAFF. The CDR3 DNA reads TGTGCCAGCACCGCCCCAACAGGGAACACTGAAGCTTTCTTT.

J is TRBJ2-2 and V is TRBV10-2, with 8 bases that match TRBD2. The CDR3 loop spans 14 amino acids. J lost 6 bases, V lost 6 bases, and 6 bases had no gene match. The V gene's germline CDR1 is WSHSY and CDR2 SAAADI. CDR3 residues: CASSGSGVSGELFF. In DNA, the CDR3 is TGCGCCAGCAGCGGTAGCGGGGTGTCCGGGGAGCTGTTTTTT.

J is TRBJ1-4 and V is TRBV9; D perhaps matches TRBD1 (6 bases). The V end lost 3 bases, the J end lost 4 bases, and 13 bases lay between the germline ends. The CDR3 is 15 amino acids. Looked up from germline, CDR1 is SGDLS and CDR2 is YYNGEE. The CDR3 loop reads CASSGPGHGNEKLFF. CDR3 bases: TGTGCCAGCAGCGGACCGGGACACGGTAATGAAAAACTGTTTTTT.

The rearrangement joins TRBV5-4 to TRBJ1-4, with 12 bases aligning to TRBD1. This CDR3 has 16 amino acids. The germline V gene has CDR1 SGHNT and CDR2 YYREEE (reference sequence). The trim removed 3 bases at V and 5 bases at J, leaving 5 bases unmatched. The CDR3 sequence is CASSSPGQGANEKLFF. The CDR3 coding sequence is TGTGCCAGCAGCTCCCCGGGACAGGGGGCAAATGAAAAACTGTTTTTT.

The CDR3 DNA reads TGTGCCAGCAGCTTAAGGGGACAGGGGACTGAAGCTTTCTTT. It is translated as CASSLRGQGTEAFF. The V call is TRBV7-3, the J call TRBJ1-1; 10 positions agree with TRBD1. Germline V CDR1 and CDR2: SGHTA, FQGTGA. The CDR3 is 14 residues long. V was pared by 1 base and J by 5 bases, with 1 base of the junction left unmatched.

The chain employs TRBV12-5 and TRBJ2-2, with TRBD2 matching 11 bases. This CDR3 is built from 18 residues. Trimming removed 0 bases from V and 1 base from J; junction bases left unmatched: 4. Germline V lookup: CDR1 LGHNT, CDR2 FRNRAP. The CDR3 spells CASGLVVTSGGNTGELFF. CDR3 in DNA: TGTGCTAGTGGTTTGGTAGTTACTAGCGGGGGGAACACCGGGGAGCTGTTTTTT.

CDR3 coding DNA: TGCGCCAGCAGGGGGCAGAGCTCTGGGGCCAACGTCCTGACTTTC. It yields the protein CASRGQSSGANVLTF. The chain carries TRBV5-1 and TRBJ2-6; TRBD1 is a possible D gene (5 bases). CDR3 length: 15 amino acids. Germline assignment: CDR1 SGHRS and CDR2 YFSETQ. V lost 5 bases to trimming and J lost 0 bases, with 9 bases between them.

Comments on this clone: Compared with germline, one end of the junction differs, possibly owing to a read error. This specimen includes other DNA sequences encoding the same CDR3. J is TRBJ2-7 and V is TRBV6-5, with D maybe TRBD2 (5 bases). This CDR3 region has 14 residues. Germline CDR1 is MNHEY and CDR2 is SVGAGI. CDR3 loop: CASSPGGGVREQYF. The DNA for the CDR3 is TGTGCCAGCAGCCCAGGAGGTGGGGTTCGCGAGCAATACTTC.

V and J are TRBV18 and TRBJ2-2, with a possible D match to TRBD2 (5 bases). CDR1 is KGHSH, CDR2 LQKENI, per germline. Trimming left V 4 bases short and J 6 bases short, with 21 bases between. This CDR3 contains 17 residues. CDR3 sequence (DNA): TGTGCCAGCTCACGCATCGGAGCCATCGGGGAGTCCGGGGAGCTGTTTTTT. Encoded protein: CASSRIGAIGESGELFF.

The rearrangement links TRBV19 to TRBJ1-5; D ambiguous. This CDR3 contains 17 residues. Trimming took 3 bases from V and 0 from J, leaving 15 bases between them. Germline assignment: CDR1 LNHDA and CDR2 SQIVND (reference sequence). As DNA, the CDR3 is TGTGCCAGTAGTATGTGGTATCGAATCGGTAGCAATCAGCCCCAGCATTTT. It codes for CASSMWYRIGSNQPQHF.

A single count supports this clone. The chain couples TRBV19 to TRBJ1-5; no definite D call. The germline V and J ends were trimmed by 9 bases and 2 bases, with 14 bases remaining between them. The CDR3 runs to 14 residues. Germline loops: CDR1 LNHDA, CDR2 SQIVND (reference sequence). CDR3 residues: CARPIRRRNQPQHF. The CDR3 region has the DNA TGTGCCAGACCGATTCGGAGGCGCAATCAGCCCCAGCATTTT.

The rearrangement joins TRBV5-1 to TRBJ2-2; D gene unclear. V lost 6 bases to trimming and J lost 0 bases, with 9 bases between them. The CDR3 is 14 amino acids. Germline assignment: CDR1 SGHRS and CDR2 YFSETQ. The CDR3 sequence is CASKPQPNTGELFF. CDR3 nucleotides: TGCGCCAGCAAGCCTCAACCGAACACCGGGGAGCTGTTTTTT.

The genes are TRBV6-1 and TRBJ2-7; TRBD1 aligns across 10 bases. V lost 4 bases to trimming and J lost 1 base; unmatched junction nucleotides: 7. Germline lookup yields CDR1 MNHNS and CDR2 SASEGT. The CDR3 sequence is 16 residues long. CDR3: CASSGTDRGPSYEQYF. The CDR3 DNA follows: TGTGCCAGCAGTGGGACTGACAGGGGGCCTTCCTACGAGCAGTACTTC.

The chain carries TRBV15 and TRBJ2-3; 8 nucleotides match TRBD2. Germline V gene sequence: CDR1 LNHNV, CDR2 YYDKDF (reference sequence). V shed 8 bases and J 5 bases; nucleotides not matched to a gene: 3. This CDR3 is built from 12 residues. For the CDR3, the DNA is TGTGCCACCCGGGGGGGCGGAGATACGCAGTATTTT. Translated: CATRGGGDTQYF.

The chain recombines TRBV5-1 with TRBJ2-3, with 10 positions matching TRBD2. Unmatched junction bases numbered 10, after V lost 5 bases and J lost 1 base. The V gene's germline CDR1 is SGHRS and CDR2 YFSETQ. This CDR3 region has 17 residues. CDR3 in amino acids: CASRRSSGGRGTDTQYF. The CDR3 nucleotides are TGCGCCAGCAGAAGATCTAGCGGGGGCCGGGGCACAGATACGCAGTATTTT.

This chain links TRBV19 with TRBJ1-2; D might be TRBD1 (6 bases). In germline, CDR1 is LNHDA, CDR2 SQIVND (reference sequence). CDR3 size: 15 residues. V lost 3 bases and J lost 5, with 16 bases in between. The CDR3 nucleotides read TGTGCCAGTAGTATGGGGCAGGGGCCTGAATATGGCTACACCTTC. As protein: CASSMGQGPEYGYTF.

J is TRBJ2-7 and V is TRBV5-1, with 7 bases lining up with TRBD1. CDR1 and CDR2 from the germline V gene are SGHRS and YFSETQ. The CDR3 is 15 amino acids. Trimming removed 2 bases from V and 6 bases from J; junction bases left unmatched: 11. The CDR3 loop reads CASSFSGTVVGEQYF. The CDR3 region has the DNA TGCGCCAGCAGCTTTTCCGGGACAGTAGTCGGCGAGCAGTACTTC.

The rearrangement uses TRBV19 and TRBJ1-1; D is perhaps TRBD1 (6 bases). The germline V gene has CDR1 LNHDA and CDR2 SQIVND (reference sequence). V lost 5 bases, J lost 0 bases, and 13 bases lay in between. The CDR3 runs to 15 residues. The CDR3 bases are TGTGCCAGTAGTGTCAGGGGAGGGGTGAACACTGAAGCTTTCTTT. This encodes CASSVRGGVNTEAFF.

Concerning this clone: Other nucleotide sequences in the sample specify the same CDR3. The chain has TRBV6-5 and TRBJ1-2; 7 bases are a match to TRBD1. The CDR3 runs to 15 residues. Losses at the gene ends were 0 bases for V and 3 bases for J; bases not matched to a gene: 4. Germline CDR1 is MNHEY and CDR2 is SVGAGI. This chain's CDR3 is CASSYSGGADYGYTF. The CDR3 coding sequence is TGTGCCAGCAGTTACTCAGGGGGCGCGGACTATGGCTACACCTTC.

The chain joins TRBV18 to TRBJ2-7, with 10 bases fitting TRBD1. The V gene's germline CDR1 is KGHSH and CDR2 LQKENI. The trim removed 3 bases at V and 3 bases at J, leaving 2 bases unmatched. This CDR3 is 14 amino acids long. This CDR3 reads CASSPGQGDYEQYF. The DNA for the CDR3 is TGTGCCAGCTCACCTGGACAGGGGGACTACGAGCAGTACTTC.

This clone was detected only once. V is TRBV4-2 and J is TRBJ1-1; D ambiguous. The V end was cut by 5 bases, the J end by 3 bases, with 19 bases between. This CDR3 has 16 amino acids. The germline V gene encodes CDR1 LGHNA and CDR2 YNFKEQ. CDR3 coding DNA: TGTGCCAGCAGCGCAAGGGAGGGATACGGGGACACTGAAGCTTTCTTT. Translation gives CASSAREGYGDTEAFF.

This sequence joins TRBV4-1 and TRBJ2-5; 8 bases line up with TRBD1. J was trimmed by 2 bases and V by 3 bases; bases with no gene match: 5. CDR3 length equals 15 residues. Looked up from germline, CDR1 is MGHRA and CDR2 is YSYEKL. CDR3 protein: CASSQAGTGQETQYF. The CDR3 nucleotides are TGCGCCAGCAGCCAGGCCGGGACAGGACAAGAGACCCAGTACTTC.

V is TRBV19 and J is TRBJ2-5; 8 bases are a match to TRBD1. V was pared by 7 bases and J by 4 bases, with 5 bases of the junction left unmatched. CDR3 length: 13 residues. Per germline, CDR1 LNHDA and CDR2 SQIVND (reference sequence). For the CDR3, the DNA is TGTGCCAGTACCGCGGACAGGGCAGAGACCCAGTACTTC. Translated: CASTADRAETQYF.

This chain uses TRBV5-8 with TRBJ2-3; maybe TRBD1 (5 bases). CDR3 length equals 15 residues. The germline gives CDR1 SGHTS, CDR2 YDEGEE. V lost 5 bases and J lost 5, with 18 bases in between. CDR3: CASRPWGGPVDTQYF. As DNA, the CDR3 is TGTGCCAGCAGACCCTGGGGCGGCCCGGTAGATACGCAGTATTTT.

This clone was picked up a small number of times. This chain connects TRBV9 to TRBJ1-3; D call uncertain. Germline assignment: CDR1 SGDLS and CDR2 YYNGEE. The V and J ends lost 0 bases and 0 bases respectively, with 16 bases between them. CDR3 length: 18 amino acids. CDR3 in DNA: TGTGCCAGCAGCGTAGCTGCCGTACCCCTAACCTCTGGAAACACCATATATTTT. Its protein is CASSVAAVPLTSGNTIYF.

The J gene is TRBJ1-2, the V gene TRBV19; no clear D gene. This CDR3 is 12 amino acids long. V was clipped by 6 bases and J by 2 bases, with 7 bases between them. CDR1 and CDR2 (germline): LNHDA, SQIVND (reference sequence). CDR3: CASSYSNYGYTF. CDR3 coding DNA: TGTGCCAGTAGCTACAGCAACTATGGCTACACCTTC.

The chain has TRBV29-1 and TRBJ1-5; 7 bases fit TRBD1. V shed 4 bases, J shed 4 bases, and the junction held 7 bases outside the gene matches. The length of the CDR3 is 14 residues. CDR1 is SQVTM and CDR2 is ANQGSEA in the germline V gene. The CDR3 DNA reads TGCAGCGTTGGTAGAGGGACAGCTAATCAGCCCCAGCATTTT. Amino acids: CSVGRGTANQPQHF.

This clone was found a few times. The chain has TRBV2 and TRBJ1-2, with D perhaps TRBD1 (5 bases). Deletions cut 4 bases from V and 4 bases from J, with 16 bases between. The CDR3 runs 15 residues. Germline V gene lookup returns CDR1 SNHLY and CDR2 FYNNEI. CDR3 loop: CASSAQEGRGYGYTF. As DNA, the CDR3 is TGTGCCAGCAGTGCTCAGGAGGGGCGCGGCTATGGCTACACCTTC.

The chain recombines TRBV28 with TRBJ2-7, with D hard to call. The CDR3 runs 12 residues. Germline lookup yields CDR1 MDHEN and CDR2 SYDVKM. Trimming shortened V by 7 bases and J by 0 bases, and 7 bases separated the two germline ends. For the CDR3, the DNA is TGTGCCAGCATCGACACCTCCTACGAGCAGTACTTC. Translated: CASIDTSYEQYF. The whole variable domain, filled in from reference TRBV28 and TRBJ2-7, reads DVKVTQSSRYLVKRTGEKVFLECVQDMDHENMFWYRQDPGLGLRLIYFSYDVKMKEKGDIPEGYSVSREKKERFSLILESASTNQTSMYLCASIDTSYEQYFGPGTRLTVT.